Given below is one T cell receptor (beta chain) in context. Its specific antigen is unknown. No clone much larger than this one lies a single base away; base qualities are absent. The data were obtained in a study of T cell responses to AZD1222 COVID-19 vaccine (dated by TCRdb to about 2021). Looking at the study overall: Because spike-specific TCR depth and breadth did not differ between the two schedules, AZD1222 recipients who got a second dose at roughly 4 weeks were pooled with those who got a second dose at roughly 12 weeks. TCR sequencing covered 230 or so trial participants: 200 to 220 given two doses of AZD1222 and some 25 given two doses of MenACWY control vaccine. Trial participants were enrolled into age subgroups of 18-55, 56-69 and 70-plus years, which contained 148, 28 and 57 TCR-sequenced participants, respectively. The paper as a whole reports these results and caveats: Vaccine-associated CD4 TCRs spanned the whole spike protein, with dominant responses in regions 160-218 and 743-854. Conclusions about previously exposed vaccinees are limited, since just a handful of AZD1222 recipients were seropositive for SARS-CoV-2 at baseline. Reportedly, almost half of the unique spike-specific TCRs recognized epitopes lying outside the regions that are mutated in the B.1.351 and B.1.1.7 variants. Because no day 14 peak-response samples were available, repertoires were characterized only after the peak T cell response. In the small 56-69-year group, the increase in depth fell short of significance, most likely because of low power. Most participants were white British and females outnumbered males, and the authors suggested that clonal diversity may have been underestimated. A significant rise in spike-specific TCR breadth and depth was observed after two AZD1222 doses relative to day 0 and relative to MenACWY recipients.

Deletion took 4 bases off V and 4 bases off J, with a span of 10 bases between the germline ends. Reading from cysteine to phenylalanine, the CDR3 counts 13 amino acids. Here the CDR3 DNA is all that survives: 39 bases in frame from base 1. CDR1 MNHEY and CDR2 SVGEGT are derived from the germline V gene. The CDR3 regions of human TCRbeta chains were analyzed by immunosequencing. As for the authors' bioinformatics: Repertoire TCRs were matched against a reference library of SARS-CoV-2-specific TCRs generated with the MIRA antigen-specificity platform. Breadth was defined as the fraction of unique TCRs that were SARS-CoV-2-associated. Depth was defined as the fraction of total T cells that were SARS-CoV-2-associated. Using the MIRA data, every spike-specific TCR was mapped to the spike region that the TCR reacted to and assigned to either a CD4 or a CD8 class. Log10-transformed breadth and depth values were compared by one-way ANOVA with Sidak's multiple comparisons tests. The source is immuneACCESS, and TCRdb retained only in-frame sequences with V and J called. Part of the clones is not carried over; for the studies checked, unresolved V genes explain less than half of this, and the remainder is unexplained. Clonal size and the V and J genes are those of that table, whereas D and trimming came from the DNA. Within this sample are around 110,000 clones, with roughly nine tenths of them counted one time only. Jointly, the top ten make up around 7.5% of the sample.

The time point label, read with the paper, signifies: baseline before first vaccination. Vaccinee samples came from UK trials COV001 and COV002, including a single-blind randomized controlled phase 2/3 trial of AZD1222 (ChAdOx1 nCoV-19) in healthy adults. Trial participant PBMC samples were collected at day 0 and day 28 after the second dose for TCRbeta chain sequencing. The sequence is built from TRBV6-2 or TRBV6-3 and TRBJ1-1; the D gene identity is not certain. Sequenced here: peripheral blood, sampled on day 0 of AZD1222 vaccination. This TCR derives from an adult in good health. The CDR3 amino acid sequence is: CASSLVSFTEAFF. DNA sequence: TGTGCCAGCAGTTTAGTAAGTTTCACTGAAGCTTTCTTT.